One TCR beta chain is described in this entry. While infection was still active, Seattle patients were enrolled and then followed longitudinally. Per the study methods: Using reference gene primer amplification, nucleated cell counts were estimated. Data came from immunoSEQ multiplex PCR; TCRdb stores just in-frame clones and leaves some out. V, J and clone size were drawn from that table, and D and trimming were deduced from the DNA. The table records around 310,000 clones, nearly 90% of them present only once. The data belong to a study of blood T cell repertoires in COVID-19. Study as a whole: Collection of acute and convalescent COVID-19 samples took place in the United States, Italy and Spain. Nucleic acid was either cDNA or gDNA, and it came from T cells, B-cell-depleted T cells, or PBMCs.

This CDR3 comprises 15 residues. CDR1 is MNHEY, CDR2 SMNVEV, per germline (reference sequence). The V gene lost 5 bases and the J gene lost 7 bases, with 18 bases spanning the gap. V usage is TRBV27 and J usage is TRBJ1-5; the D gene is possibly TRBD1 (6 bases). The sequencing sample was made of peripheral blood. The receptor was isolated from a woman in her 40s with COVID-19, enrolled during active disease. CDR3 protein: CASSPFPRGSQPQHF. CDR3 sequence (DNA): TGTGCCAGCAGTCCATTCCCCAGGGGCAGCCAGCCCCAGCATTTT.